These 17 T cell receptor beta chains came from one sample sequenced in a study of blood T cells in healthy people across ages. A second 7 to 11 cycle PCR used barcoded and J-beta primers. Each CDR3 protein gets one entry after TCRdb re-called the 5' RACE reads with MiXCR. This sample has roughly 900,000 distinct CDR3 sequences, with about 28% found just once. Sequencing input: blood. The receptors here all came from a woman of 80 years or more in good health.

This clonotype has at least ten counts. This chain links TRBV7-6 with TRBJ2-5; 10 positions match TRBD2. V dropped 5 bases and J dropped 5; count of bases not matched to a gene: 14. The CDR3 runs 17 residues. The germline V gene has CDR1 SGHVS and CDR2 FNYEAQ. This CDR3 reads CASSPLRVAGGTETQYF. As DNA, the CDR3 is TGTGCCAGCAGCCCCTTGAGAGTAGCGGGGGGCACGGAGACCCAGTACTTC.

This chain links TRBV12-3 or TRBV12-4 with TRBJ2-5, with a possible D match to TRBD2 (6 bases). With 7 bases removed from V and 11 bases from J, the gap between germline ends came to 20 bases. This CDR3 comprises 13 residues. CDR3 sequence: CASTQSGGREQYF. Here the CDR3 DNA reads TGTGCCAGCACCCAGTCCGGGGGTCGGGAGCAGTACTTC.

V is TRBV4-1 and J is TRBJ2-1, with 9 positions matching TRBD1. Per germline, CDR1 MGHRA and CDR2 YSYEKL. The CDR3 spans 16 residues. V shed 3 bases, J shed 4 bases, and the junction held 7 bases outside the gene matches. Written as DNA, the CDR3 is TGCGCCAGCAGCCACGATTCGACAGGGGGGTACAATGAGCAGTTCTTC. Amino acids: CASSHDSTGGYNEQFF.

The gene calls are TRBV5-1 and TRBJ2-2, with 7 bases fitting TRBD1. The CDR3 runs to 14 residues. V dropped 9 bases and J dropped 3; count of bases not matched to a gene: 8. Germline V gene data show CDR1 as SGHRS and CDR2 as YFSETQ. DNA for the CDR3: TGCGCCACCCGGGGACAGACGGACACCGGGGAGCTGTTTTTT. Translation gives CATRGQTDTGELFF.

This clonotype was seen at least ten times. The junction differs from germline at one of its ends, possibly a read error. The CDR3 bases are TGTGCCAGCAGGAGGGGACTAGTCACACATACGCAGTATTTT. Protein: CASRRGLVTHTQYF. This chain uses TRBV6-2 or TRBV6-3 with TRBJ2-3, with 8 positions matching TRBD2. Germline V gene sequence: CDR1 MNHEY, CDR2 SVGEGT. This CDR3 is 14 amino acids long.

The chain couples TRBV7-2 to TRBJ2-5; D unclear. Germline V gene data show CDR1 as SGHTA and CDR2 as FQGNSA. The length of the CDR3 is 12 residues. The V end lost 5 bases, the J end lost 9 bases, and 13 bases lay between the germline ends. The DNA of the CDR3 is TGTGCCAGCAGCCTGGTGGAGTCGCCCCAGTACTTC. Residues: CASSLVESPQYF.

The CDR3 coding sequence is TGTGCCAGCAGCCGTCTGGGTGCCACGGGTCTCACAGATACGCAGTATTTT. Amino acid sequence: CASSRLGATGLTDTQYF. The chain has TRBV7-2 and TRBJ2-3, with D unresolved. In germline, CDR1 is SGHTA, CDR2 FQGNSA. Trimming took off 5 bases at V and 2 bases at J, with 20 bases between the two ends. The CDR3 has 17 residues.

On this clonotype: Just one base apart from a much larger clone, this may be a read error. This chain joins TRBV20-1 and TRBJ2-1; D gene uncertain. The CDR3 contains 12 residues. V was cut by 3 bases and J by 5 bases, with 8 bases left in between. Germline V gives CDR1 DFQATT, CDR2 SNEGSKA (reference sequence). Here the CDR3 DNA reads TGCAGTGCTAGCCTCGCAAACAATGAGCAGTTCTTC. This gives the protein CSASLANNEQFF.

This clonotype was found many times. The chain employs TRBV20-1 and TRBJ2-1; 13 bases align to TRBD2. Trimming removed 1 base from V and 9 bases from J; junction bases left unmatched: 6. From germline, CDR1 is DFQATT and CDR2 SNEGSKA (reference sequence). This CDR3 is 15 amino acids long. The CDR3 protein is CSARAQGLAGSEQFF. The CDR3 DNA reads as TGCAGTGCTAGAGCCCAGGGACTAGCGGGGTCTGAGCAGTTCTTC.

This clonotype has a handful of counts. A much larger clone is a single base away; this may be a read error. The CDR3 bases are TGTGCCAGCAGTTACGTCGATGCGCAGTATTTT. This translates into CASSYVDAQYF. V usage is TRBV6-2 or TRBV6-3 and J usage is TRBJ2-3, with unresolved D. Trimming took 2 bases from V and 10 from J, leaving 7 bases between them. The germline CDR1 and CDR2 sequences are MNHEY and SVGEGT. There are 11 residues in the CDR3.

This clonotype was counted at least ten times. The chain carries TRBV6-2 or TRBV6-3 and TRBJ2-1, with unresolved D. The CDR3 runs to 12 residues. The germline V gene has CDR1 MNHEY and CDR2 SVGEGT. V lost 11 bases and J lost 9, with 17 bases in between. CDR3 residues: CASTVGWGEQFF. CDR3 sequence (DNA): TGTGCCTCTACCGTTGGTTGGGGTGAGCAGTTCTTC.

In its sample, this clonotype was seen a few times. A much larger clone sits a single nucleotide away, making a read error possible. The chain employs TRBV20-1 and TRBJ2-3, with TRBD1 identical over 10 bases. This CDR3 spans 14 amino acids. CDR1 and CDR2 from the germline V gene are DFQATT and SNEGSKA (reference sequence). The chain's CDR3 is CSATGTGATDAQYF. DNA of the CDR3: TGCAGTGCCACCGGGACAGGGGCCACAGATGCGCAGTATTTT.

This clonotype has only a few counts. This sequence may be a read error, since a much larger clone differs from it by one base. The V and J genes are TRBV24-1 and TRBJ2-5; the D gene could be TRBD1 or TRBD2 (5 bases each). The V gene's germline CDR1 is KGHDR and CDR2 SFDVKD. The CDR3 spans 14 residues. The CDR3 nucleotides read TGTGCCACCAGGGATTGGGGACGTCAAGAGACCCAGTACTTC. Amino acid sequence: CATRDWGRQETQYF.

This clonotype showed up many times. The chain joins TRBV24-1 to TRBJ2-6; 9 bases align to TRBD1. The V gene end was trimmed by 10 bases and the J gene end by 2 bases; junction bases not matched to a gene: 8. The CDR3 consists of 16 residues. The germline V gene has CDR1 KGHDR and CDR2 SFDVKD. The CDR3 reads CATNSGTGTGANVLTF. The CDR3 bases are TGTGCCACTAACTCCGGGACAGGGACTGGGGCCAACGTCCTGACTTTC.

With regard to this clonotype: A much larger clone differs from this one at a single base, so this may be a read error. The chain recombines TRBV6-2 or TRBV6-3 with TRBJ2-7; a weak D match, TRBD1 (6 bases). V was pared by 7 bases and J by 3 bases, with 22 bases between. Germline CDR1 reads MNHEY; CDR2 reads SVGEGT. The CDR3 length is 16 residues. The DNA for the CDR3 is TGTGCCAGCACTGTCAGCAAACAGGGACGGGGCTACGAGCAGTACTTC. This translates into CASTVSKQGRGYEQYF.

This clonotype was detected many times. The J gene is TRBJ2-5, the V gene TRBV20-1; D may be TRBD2 (5 bases). Germline V gene sequence: CDR1 DFQATT, CDR2 SNEGSKA (reference sequence). This CDR3 spans 15 amino acids. V lost 5 bases and J 4 bases, leaving 20 bases between the germline ends. The CDR3 nucleotides read TGCAGTGCTGGGAGTCGGGTATATTCTAGAGAGACCCAGTACTTC. Protein: CSAGSRVYSRETQYF.

This clonotype was detected only a few times. This sequence joins TRBV6-2 or TRBV6-3 and TRBJ2-2, with D unclear. Germline lookup yields CDR1 MNHEY and CDR2 SVGEGT. The germline V and J ends were trimmed by 6 bases and 7 bases, with 18 bases remaining between them. The CDR3 consists of 15 residues. This CDR3 reads CASSDFPGLSGELFF. In nucleotides, the CDR3 is TGTGCCAGCAGCGATTTTCCCGGATTAAGCGGGGAGCTGTTTTTT.